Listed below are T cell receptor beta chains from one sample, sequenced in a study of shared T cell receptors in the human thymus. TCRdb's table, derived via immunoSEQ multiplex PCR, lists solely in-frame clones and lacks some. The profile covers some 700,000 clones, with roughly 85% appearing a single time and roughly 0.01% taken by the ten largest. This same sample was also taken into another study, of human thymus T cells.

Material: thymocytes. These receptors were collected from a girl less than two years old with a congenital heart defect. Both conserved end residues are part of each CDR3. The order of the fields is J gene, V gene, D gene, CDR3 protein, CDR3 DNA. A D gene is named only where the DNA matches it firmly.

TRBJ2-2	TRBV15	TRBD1	CATSGQGNTGELFF	TGTGCCACCAGCGGACAGGGGAACACCGGGGAGCTGTTTTTT
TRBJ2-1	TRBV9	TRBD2	CASSGVAGELEQFF	TGTGCCAGCAGCGGGGTAGCGGGGGAGTTAGAGCAGTTCTTC
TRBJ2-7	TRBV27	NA	CASSPPRLTHRPQYF	TGTGCCAGCAGTCCTCCCCGACTAACTCACCGGCCGCAGTACTTC
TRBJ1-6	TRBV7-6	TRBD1	CASSLEIRDRGPNYNSPLHF	TGTGCCAGCAGCTTAGAAATTCGCGACAGGGGGCCCAACTATAATTCACCCCTCCACTTT
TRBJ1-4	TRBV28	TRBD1	CASEGQRVEKLFF	TGTGCCAGCGAGGGACAGAGGGTGGAAAAACTGTTTTTT
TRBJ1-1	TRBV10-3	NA	CAISEEQGFTEAFF	TGTGCCATCAGTGAGGAGCAGGGTTTCACTGAAGCTTTCTTT
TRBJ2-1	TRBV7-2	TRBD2	CASSLVGGVYNEQFF	TGTGCCAGCAGCTTAGTCGGGGGGGTCTACAATGAGCAGTTCTTC
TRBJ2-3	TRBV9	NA	CASSVAQADTQYF	TGTGCCAGCAGCGTAGCTCAGGCAGATACGCAGTATTTT
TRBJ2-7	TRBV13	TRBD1	CASSYRDRGPYEQYF	TGTGCCAGCAGCTACCGGGACAGGGGGCCCTACGAGCAGTACTTC
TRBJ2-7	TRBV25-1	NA	CASSESEQEQTEQYF	TGTGCCAGCAGTGAAAGTGAGCAAGAACAGACCGAGCAGTACTTC